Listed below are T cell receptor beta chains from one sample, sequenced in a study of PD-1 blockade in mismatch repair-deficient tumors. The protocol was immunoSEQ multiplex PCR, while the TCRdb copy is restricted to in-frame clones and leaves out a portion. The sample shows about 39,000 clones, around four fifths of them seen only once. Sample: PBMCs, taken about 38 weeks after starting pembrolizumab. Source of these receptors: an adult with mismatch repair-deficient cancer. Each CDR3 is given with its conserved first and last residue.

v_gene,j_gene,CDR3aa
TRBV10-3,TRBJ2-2,CAIRRGGIKSGELFF
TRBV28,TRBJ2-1,CASSKLAAYPNEQFF
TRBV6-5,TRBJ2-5,CASSFVARQTQYF
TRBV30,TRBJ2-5,CAWSEGGKAETQYF
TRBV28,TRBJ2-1,CASSLGGVAAYNEQFF
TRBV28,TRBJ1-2,CASSPHTGGYGYTF
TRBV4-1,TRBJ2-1,CASSQDLTGEQFF
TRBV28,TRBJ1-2,CASSSGDRIYGYTF
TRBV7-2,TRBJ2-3,CASSLLATTDTQYF
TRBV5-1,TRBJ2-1,CASSFGTSATMGNEQFF
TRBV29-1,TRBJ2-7,CSVQTGDEQYF
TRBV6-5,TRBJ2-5,CASSPRTSGETQYF
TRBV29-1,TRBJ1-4,CSAPGQDNEKLFF
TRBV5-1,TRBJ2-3,CASSRDTWGTDTQYF
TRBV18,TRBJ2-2,CASSPSYQREWVTGELFF
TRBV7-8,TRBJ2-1,CASSLVGSYNEQFF
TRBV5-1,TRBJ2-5,CASSPGQGAETQYF
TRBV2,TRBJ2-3,CASSEGPSGNTDTQYF
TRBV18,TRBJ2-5,CASSPSGLGTETQYF
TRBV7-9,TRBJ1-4,CASSLQGSREKLFF
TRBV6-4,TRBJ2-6,CASPRGRFSGANVLTF
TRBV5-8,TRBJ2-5,CASSFNRQGADETQYF
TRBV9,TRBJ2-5,CASSVASQETQYF
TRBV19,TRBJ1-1,CAMASGTEAFF
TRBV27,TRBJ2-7,CASSLQGQGGSYEQYF
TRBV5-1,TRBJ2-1,CASSLGSSYNEQFF